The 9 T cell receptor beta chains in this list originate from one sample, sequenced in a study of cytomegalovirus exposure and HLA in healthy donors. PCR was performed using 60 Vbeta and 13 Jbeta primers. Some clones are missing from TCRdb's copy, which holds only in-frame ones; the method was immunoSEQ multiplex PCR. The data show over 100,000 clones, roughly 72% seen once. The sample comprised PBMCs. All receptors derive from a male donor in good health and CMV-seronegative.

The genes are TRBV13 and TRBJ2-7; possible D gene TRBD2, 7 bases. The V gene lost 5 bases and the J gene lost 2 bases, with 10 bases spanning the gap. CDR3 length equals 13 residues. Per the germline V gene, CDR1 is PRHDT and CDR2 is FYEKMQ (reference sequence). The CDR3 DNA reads TGTGCCAGCAGCCCCGGGGGGCCCTACGAGCAGTACTTC. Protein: CASSPGGPYEQYF.

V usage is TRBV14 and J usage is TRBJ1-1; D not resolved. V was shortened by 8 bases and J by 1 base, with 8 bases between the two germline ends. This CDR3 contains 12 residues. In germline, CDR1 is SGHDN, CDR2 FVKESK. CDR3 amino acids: CASGVGNTEAFF. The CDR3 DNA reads TGTGCCAGCGGAGTCGGGAACACTGAAGCTTTCTTT.

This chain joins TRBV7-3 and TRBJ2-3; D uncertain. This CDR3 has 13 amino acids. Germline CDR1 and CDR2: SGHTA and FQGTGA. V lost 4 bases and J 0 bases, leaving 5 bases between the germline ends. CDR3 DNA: TGTGCCAGCAGCTCGAGTAGCACAGATACGCAGTATTTT. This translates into CASSSSSTDTQYF.

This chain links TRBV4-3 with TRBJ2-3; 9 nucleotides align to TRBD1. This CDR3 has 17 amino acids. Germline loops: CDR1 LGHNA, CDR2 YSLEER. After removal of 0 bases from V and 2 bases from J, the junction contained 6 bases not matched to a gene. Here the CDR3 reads CASSQETGTGFTDTQYF. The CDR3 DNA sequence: TGCGCCAGCAGCCAAGAGACCGGGACAGGGTTCACAGATACGCAGTATTTT.

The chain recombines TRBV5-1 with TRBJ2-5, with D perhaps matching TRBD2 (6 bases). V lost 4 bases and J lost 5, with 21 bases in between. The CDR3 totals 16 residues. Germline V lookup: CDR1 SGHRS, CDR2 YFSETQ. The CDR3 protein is CASSRFVTGVVETQYF. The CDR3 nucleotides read TGCGCCAGCAGCCGCTTTGTGACGGGAGTGGTTGAGACCCAGTACTTC.

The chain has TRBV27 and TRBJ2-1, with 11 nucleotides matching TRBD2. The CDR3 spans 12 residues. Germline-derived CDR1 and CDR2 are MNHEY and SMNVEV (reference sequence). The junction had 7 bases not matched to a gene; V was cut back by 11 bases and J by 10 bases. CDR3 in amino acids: CASRLAGREQFF. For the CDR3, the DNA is TGTGCCTCCAGACTAGCGGGAAGGGAGCAGTTCTTC.

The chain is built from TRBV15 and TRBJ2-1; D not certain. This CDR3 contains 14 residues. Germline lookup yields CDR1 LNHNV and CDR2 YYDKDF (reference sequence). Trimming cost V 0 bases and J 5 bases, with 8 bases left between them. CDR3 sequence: CATSRDGGNNEQFF. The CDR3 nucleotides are TGTGCCACCAGCAGAGATGGCGGTAACAATGAGCAGTTCTTC. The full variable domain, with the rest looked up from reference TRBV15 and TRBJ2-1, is DAMVIQNPRYQVTQFGKPVTLSCSQTLNHNVMYWYQQKSSQAPKLLFHYYDKDFNNEADTPDNFQSRRPNTSFCFLDIRSPGLGDTAMYLCATSRDGGNNEQFFGPGTRLTVL.

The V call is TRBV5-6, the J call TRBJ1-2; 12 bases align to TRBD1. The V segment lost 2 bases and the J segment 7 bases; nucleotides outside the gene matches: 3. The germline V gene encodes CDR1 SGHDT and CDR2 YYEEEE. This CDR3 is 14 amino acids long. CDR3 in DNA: TGTGCCAGCAGCTTTGGGACAGGGGGCATTGGCTACACCTTC. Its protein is CASSFGTGGIGYTF.

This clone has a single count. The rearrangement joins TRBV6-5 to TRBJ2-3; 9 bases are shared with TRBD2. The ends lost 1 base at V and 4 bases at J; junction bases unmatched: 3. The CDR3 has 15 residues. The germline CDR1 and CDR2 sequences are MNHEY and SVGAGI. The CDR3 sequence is CASSYLSGRSDTQYF. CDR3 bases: TGTGCCAGCAGTTACTTGAGCGGGAGGTCAGATACGCAGTATTTT.